The TCR beta chain under discussion was sequenced for a study of blood T cell repertoires in COVID-19. CDR3 length equals 13 residues. Germline V gene sequence: CDR1 SGHRS, CDR2 YFSETQ. Trimming shortened V by 4 bases and J by 2 bases, and 7 bases separated the two germline ends. Those enrolled, adults aged about 18 to 89 years, came from about two dozen US areas. Cohort allocation depended upon clinical history that participants reported. Symptom resolution, clearance, or two negative PCRs marked donors in Cohort 3 as recovered. The authors' processing: It was from reference gene primer amplification that nucleated cell counts were estimated. The repertoire was sequenced with immunoSEQ multiplex PCR; TCRdb's copy has only in-frame clones and lacks some. That table gives V, J and clone size, and the DNA gave D and trimming. The table includes a few hundred thousand clones, 70% to 90% detected once.

The sequence was obtained from a woman between 50 and 59 years old who had recovered from COVID-19. Sequencing was carried out using PBMCs or T cells enriched from blood (not recorded which). This chain links TRBV5-1 with TRBJ1-5; D unresolved. CDR3 coding DNA: TGCGCCAGCAGCGCCGGAGGCAATCAGCCCCAGCATTTT. Translated, it gives CASSAGGNQPQHF.